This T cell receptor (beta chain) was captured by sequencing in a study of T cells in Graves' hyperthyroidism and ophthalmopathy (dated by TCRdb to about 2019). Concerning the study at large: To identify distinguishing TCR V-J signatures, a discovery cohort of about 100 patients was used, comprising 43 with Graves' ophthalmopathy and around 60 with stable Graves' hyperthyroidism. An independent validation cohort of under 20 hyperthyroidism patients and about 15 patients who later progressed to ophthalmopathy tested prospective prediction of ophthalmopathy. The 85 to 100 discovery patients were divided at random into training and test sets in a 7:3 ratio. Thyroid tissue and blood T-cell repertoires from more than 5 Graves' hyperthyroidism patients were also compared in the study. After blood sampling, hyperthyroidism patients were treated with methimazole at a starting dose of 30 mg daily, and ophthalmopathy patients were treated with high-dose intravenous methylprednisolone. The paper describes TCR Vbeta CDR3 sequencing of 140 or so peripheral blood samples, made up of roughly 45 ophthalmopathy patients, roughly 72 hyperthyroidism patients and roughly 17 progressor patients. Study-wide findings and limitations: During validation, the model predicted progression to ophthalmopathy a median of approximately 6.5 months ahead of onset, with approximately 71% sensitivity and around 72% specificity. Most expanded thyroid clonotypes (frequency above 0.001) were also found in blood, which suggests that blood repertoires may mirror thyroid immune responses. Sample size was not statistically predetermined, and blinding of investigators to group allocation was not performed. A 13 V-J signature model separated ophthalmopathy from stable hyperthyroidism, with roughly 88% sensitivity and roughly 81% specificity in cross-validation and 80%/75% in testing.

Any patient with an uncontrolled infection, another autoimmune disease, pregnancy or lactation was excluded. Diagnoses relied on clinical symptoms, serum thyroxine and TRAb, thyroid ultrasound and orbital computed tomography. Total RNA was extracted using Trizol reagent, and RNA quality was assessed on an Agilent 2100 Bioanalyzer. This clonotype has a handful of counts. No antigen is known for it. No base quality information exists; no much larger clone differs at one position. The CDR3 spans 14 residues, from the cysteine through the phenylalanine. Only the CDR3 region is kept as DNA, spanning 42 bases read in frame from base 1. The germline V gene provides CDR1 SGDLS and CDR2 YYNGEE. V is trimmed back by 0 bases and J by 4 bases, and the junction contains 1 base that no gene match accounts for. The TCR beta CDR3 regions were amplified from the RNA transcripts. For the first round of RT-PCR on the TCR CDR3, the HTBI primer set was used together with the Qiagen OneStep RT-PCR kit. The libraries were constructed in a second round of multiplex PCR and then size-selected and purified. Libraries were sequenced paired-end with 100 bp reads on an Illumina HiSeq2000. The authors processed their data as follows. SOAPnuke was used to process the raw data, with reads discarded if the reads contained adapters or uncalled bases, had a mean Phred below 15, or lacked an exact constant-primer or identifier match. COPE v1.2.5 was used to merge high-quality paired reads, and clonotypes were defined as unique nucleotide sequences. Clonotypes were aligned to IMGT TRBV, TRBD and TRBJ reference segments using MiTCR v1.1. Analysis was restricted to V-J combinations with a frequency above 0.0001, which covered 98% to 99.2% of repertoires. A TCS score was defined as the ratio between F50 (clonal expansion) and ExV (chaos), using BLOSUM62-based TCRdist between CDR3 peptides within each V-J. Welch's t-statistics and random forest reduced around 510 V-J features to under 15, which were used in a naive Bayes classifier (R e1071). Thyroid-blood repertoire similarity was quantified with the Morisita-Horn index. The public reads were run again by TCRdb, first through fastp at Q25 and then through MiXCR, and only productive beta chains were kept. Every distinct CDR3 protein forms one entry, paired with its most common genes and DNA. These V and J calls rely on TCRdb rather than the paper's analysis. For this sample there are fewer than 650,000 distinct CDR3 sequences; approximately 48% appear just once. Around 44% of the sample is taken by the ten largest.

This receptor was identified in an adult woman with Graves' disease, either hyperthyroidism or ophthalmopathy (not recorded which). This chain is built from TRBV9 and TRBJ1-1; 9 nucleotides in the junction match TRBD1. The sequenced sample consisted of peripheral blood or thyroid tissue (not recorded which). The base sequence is TGTGCCAGCAGCGTAGAGACAGGGGGCACTGAAGCTTTCTTT. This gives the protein CASSVETGGTEAFF.